The subject of this entry is one T cell receptor (beta chain). CDR1 is MNHEY and CDR2 is SMNVEV in the germline V gene (reference sequence). CDR3 length equals 19 residues. J gave up 0 bases and V 4 bases, and 11 bases lay outside the gene matches. This record comes from a study of OX40 agonist ivuxolimab in advanced cancers. Assay: immunoSEQ multiplex PCR; the TCRdb copy retains only in-frame clones and omits some. The sample lists over 70,000 clones, approximately 87% occurring once. The input for sequencing was CD4+ or CD8+ T cells sorted from blood, taken in a trial of the OX40 agonist ivuxolimab. This sequence was found in an adult with an advanced solid tumor such as melanoma, head and neck, liver or kidney cancer. The rearrangement links TRBV27 to TRBJ2-1; TRBD2 matches 11 bases. The chain's CDR3 is CASSSPNLAGGSSYNEQFF. DNA for the CDR3: TGTGCCAGCAGTTCGCCAAACCTAGCGGGGGGAAGCTCCTACAATGAGCAGTTCTTC.